This T cell receptor (beta chain) was sequenced in a study of CD8+ T cells in alopecia areata. Sequencing relied on a cDNA template that was reverse transcribed from extracted RNA. Using immunoSEQ multiplex PCR, the repertoire was profiled, and TCRdb retains in-frame clones only, with some absent. Of over 150,000 clones in the sample, just over 55% are singletons; the top ten hold 4% to 6%. This clone was seen a handful of times. Its antigen is still unknown. Germline CDR1 reads SGHRS; CDR2 reads YFSETQ. V dropped 0 bases and J dropped 2; count of bases not matched to a gene: 13. The CDR3 covers 19 residues. Overall study findings and caveats: An increase in clonality over normal scalp was evident in lesional scalp, especially alopecia totalis/universalis.

This receptor was obtained from a human donor in good health. Specimen: CD8+ T cells sorted from blood. V is TRBV5-1 and J is TRBJ2-3, with 9 bases identical to TRBD2. The CDR3 DNA sequence: TGCGCCAGCAGCTTGGTACCCAGCGGGGGGCGCCGACCCACAGATACGCAGTATTTT. Translated: CASSLVPSGGRRPTDTQYF.